A selection of T cell receptor beta chains follows, all from one sample in a study of graft-versus-host responses after intestinal transplantation. TCRdb's copy holds only in-frame clones and misses some; the assay was immunoSEQ multiplex PCR. The sample has tens of thousands of clones; 80% to 90% are singletons. Sequenced here: PBMCs, sampled 26 days after transplant. Receptors originate from a human patient who received an intestinal transplant, so some T cells may come from the graft donor. Each CDR3 is given with its conserved first and last residue. The D gene is left open where the match is weak. A row's size may be missing; if present it is once, few, many or a size class.

d_call,j_call,clone_size,v_call,cdr3_nt,cdr3_aa
NA,TRBJ2-2,NA,TRBV6-1,TGTGCCAGCAGTGAAGGTTCCCGGGTGGGCACCGGGGAGCTGTTTTTT,CASSEGSRVGTGELFF
NA,TRBJ1-1,NA,TRBV21-1,TGTGCCAGCAGCCCCCTGGGAGGTTTTGACACTGAAGCTTTCTTT,CASSPLGGFDTEAFF
NA,TRBJ2-5,NA,TRBV11-3,TGTGCCAGCAGCTTAGTTGGGCGAGAGACCCAGTACTTC,CASSLVGRETQYF
NA,TRBJ2-1,NA,TRBV19,TGTGCCAGTAGCCCGACACTAGTCCATGAGCAGTTCTTC,CASSPTLVHEQFF
NA,TRBJ2-3,NA,TRBV11-3,TGTGCCAGCAGCACAGGGATGGGTACGCAGTATTTT,CASSTGMGTQYF
NA,TRBJ2-5,NA,TRBV2,TGTGCCAGCACTACAGGGGCGGGACAAGAGACCCAGTACTTC,CASTTGAGQETQYF
TRBD2,TRBJ2-1,NA,TRBV28,TGTGCCAGCAGTTTACGATCTAGCGGGAGGCCCTACAATGAGCAGTTCTTC,CASSLRSSGRPYNEQFF
TRBD1,TRBJ2-2,NA,TRBV13,TGTGCCAGCAGCTTGAACAGGGGTGTCGCCGGGGAGCTGTTTTTT,CASSLNRGVAGELFF
NA,TRBJ2-1,NA,TRBV4-1,TGCGCCAGCAGCCAAGCCCCTTACAATGAGCAGTTCTTC,CASSQAPYNEQFF
NA,TRBJ2-1,NA,TRBV4-1,TGCGCCAGCAGCCACAAAACAGAGTCAGTCTACAATGAGCAGTTCTTC,CASSHKTESVYNEQFF
NA,TRBJ2-3,NA,TRBV4-1,TGCGCCAGCAGCGCCCTCCCCTCCGGGGTAACAGATACGCAGTATTTT,CASSALPSGVTDTQYF
NA,TRBJ1-6,NA,TRBV11-2,TGTGCCAGCAGCTCAAATTCACCCCTCCACTTT,CASSSNSPLHF
NA,TRBJ1-6,NA,TRBV4-1,TGCGCCAGCAGCCAAGAGGGGTCGGGGGGCGCGAGATCACCCCTCCACTTT,CASSQEGSGGARSPLHF
NA,TRBJ1-2,NA,TRBV11-2,TGTGCCAGCAGCTTAGGAGGGGAGGGTAACTATGGCTACACCTTC,CASSLGGEGNYGYTF
TRBD1,TRBJ2-5,NA,TRBV13,TGTGCCAGCAGCTTAGAGGGGGGACAGGGAAGAGGAGAGACCCAGTACTTC,CASSLEGGQGRGETQYF
NA,TRBJ2-7,NA,TRBV14,TGTGCCAGCAGCCGCGCGTCCGGCCCTAGGCAGTACTTC,CASSRASGPRQYF
TRBD1,TRBJ1-5,NA,TRBV10-2,TGCGCCAGCACACCAGGGGGTAGGCAGGATCAGCCCCAGCATTTT,CASTPGGRQDQPQHF
NA,TRBJ1-1,once,TRBV4-2,TGTGCCAGCAGCCAAGAGTGGACGGAGGGAACTGAAGCTTTCTTT,CASSQEWTEGTEAFF
TRBD2,TRBJ2-7,NA,TRBV27,TGTGCCAGCAGTTTAGGAGGCGGGGGGCCCAACGAGCAGTACTTC,CASSLGGGGPNEQYF
TRBD2,TRBJ2-7,NA,TRBV19,TGTGCCAGTAGTTCGGGGGGGCTCTACGAGCAGTACTTC,CASSSGGLYEQYF
NA,TRBJ2-4,few,TRBV29-1,TGCAGCGTTGGGACAGCAGCCAAAAACATTCAGTACTTC,CSVGTAAKNIQYF
NA,TRBJ1-5,NA,TRBV27,TGTGCCAGCAGTCACTACAGGGATCAGCCCCAGCATTTT,CASSHYRDQPQHF
NA,TRBJ2-5,NA,TRBV18,TGTGCCAGCTCACCGGGGCAGCCCCAAGAGACCCAGTACTTC,CASSPGQPQETQYF
NA,TRBJ1-2,NA,TRBV7-9,TGTGCCAGCAGCTTAGGGCTCAGTAATGGCTACACCTTC,CASSLGLSNGYTF
NA,TRBJ1-3,NA,TRBV7-3,TGTGCCAGCAGCTTGGGGCCTAGCTCTGGAAACACCATATATTTT,CASSLGPSSGNTIYF
TRBD2,TRBJ2-1,NA,TRBV9,TGTGCCAGCAGCCCCCGGACTAGCTCCTACAATGAGCAGTTCTTC,CASSPRTSSYNEQFF
NA,TRBJ1-2,NA,TRBV27,TGTGCCAGCAGTTTATCAGGGGACTATGGCTACACCTTC,CASSLSGDYGYTF
NA,TRBJ2-2,once,TRBV6-5,TGTGCCAGCAGTTACTCGGGACAATTTTCCGGGGAGCTGTTTTTT,CASSYSGQFSGELFF
TRBD2,TRBJ2-1,NA,TRBV29-1,TGCAGCGTTGTCGGGGGGACCTACAATGAGCAGTTCTTC,CSVVGGTYNEQFF
NA,TRBJ1-1,once,TRBV7-3,TGTGCCAGCAGCTTAGGAGGAGAAGCTTTCTTT,CASSLGGEAFF
NA,TRBJ2-3,NA,TRBV7-9,TGTGCCAGCAGCTCGGGGGTAGATACGCAGTATTTT,CASSSGVDTQYF
NA,TRBJ2-3,NA,TRBV14,TGTGCCAGCAGCCCGAGGGGCACAGATACGCAGTATTTT,CASSPRGTDTQYF
NA,TRBJ1-2,few,TRBV29-1,TGCAGCACTCTAAACCCCGGGTCCTATGGCTACACCTTC,CSTLNPGSYGYTF
TRBD1,TRBJ1-5,NA,TRBV27,TGTGCCAGCAGTACACATTTCGGACAGGGCATCCAGCCCCAGCATTTT,CASSTHFGQGIQPQHF
TRBD1,TRBJ1-2,NA,TRBV6-6,TGTGCCAGCATTGGACAGGGAATCTCTGGCTACACCTTC,CASIGQGISGYTF
NA,TRBJ2-7,NA,TRBV5-1,TGCGCCAGCAGCTTGGTAGGTCCGACATTAGTCTACGAGCAGTACTTC,CASSLVGPTLVYEQYF
NA,TRBJ2-3,NA,TRBV7-6,TGTGCCAGCAGCCCCGGTTACGTGCTAAGCACGCAGTATTTT,CASSPGYVLSTQYF
TRBD2,TRBJ2-3,NA,TRBV5-1,TGCGCCAGCAGCGGGACTAGCGGCCGCACAGATACGCAGTATTTT,CASSGTSGRTDTQYF
TRBD2,TRBJ2-1,few,TRBV6-4,TGTGCCAGCAGTGACGGCGAGCGGGGGGGCTACAATGAGCAGTTCTTC,CASSDGERGGYNEQFF
NA,TRBJ1-6,NA,TRBV5-4,TGTGCCAGCAGCTTGGGACAGGAGAGTCCCGAATCACCCCTCCACTTT,CASSLGQESPESPLHF
NA,TRBJ2-7,NA,TRBV30,TGTGCCTGGAGTCCCTTAACCACAGGGTCAGGCGCCTACGAGCAGTACTTC,CAWSPLTTGSGAYEQYF
TRBD2,TRBJ2-3,once,TRBV5-1,TGCGCCAGCAGCACCGTAATAGCGGGGGGGCTAACAGATACGCAGTATTTT,CASSTVIAGGLTDTQYF
NA,TRBJ2-6,NA,TRBV7-2,TGTGCCAGCAGCTCCTGGGCAGGGCGTGGGGCCAACGTCCTGACTTTC,CASSSWAGRGANVLTF
NA,TRBJ1-5,NA,TRBV11-2,TGTGCCAGCAGCTTGTTTGCGTCTGACAATCAGCCCCAGCATTTT,CASSLFASDNQPQHF
NA,TRBJ2-1,NA,TRBV28,TGTGCCAGCAGTTTCGTACGCCCTACGGATGAGCAGTTCTTC,CASSFVRPTDEQFF
NA,TRBJ2-7,NA,TRBV7-9,TGTGCCAGCAGCTTGGGCAGGGGATACGACTACGAGCAGTACTTC,CASSLGRGYDYEQYF
NA,TRBJ2-5,NA,TRBV7-7,TGTGCTAGCAGCTTAGATCGAGGCCGATTACAGTACTTC,CASSLDRGRLQYF
TRBD1,TRBJ2-1,NA,TRBV15,TGTGCCACCAGCAGAGACAGGGGGCCTTTTTACAATGAGCAGTTCTTC,CATSRDRGPFYNEQFF
NA,TRBJ2-7,NA,TRBV6-9,TGTGCCCGAAGAAAGCTGAGGCACGAGCAGTACTTC,CARRKLRHEQYF